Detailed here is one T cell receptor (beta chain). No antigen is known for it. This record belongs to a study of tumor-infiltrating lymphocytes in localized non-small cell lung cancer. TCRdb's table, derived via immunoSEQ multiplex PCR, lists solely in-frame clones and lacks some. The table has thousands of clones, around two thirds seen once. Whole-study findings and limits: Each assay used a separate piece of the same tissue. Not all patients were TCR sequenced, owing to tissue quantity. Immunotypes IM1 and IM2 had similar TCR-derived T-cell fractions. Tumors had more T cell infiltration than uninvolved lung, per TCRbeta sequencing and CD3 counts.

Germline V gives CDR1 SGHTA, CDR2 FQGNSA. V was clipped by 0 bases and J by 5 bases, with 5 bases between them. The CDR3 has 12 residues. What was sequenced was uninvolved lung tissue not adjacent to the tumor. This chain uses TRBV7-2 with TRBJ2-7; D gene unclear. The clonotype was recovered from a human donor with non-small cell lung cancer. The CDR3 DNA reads TGTGCCAGCAGCTTAGCGATGGACGAGCAGTACTTC. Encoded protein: CASSLAMDEQYF.